Listed below are T cell receptor beta chains from one sample, sequenced in a study of blood T cell repertoires in COVID-19. Method: immunoSEQ multiplex PCR; TCRdb's copy keeps in-frame clones and lacks some. The table includes under 200,000 clones, 82% detected once. What was sequenced was PBMCs or T cells enriched from blood (not recorded which). These receptors were taken from a woman aged 60 to 75 with acute COVID-19. Each CDR3 is given with its conserved first and last residue. Each record gives: J gene, V gene, clone size, D gene, CDR3 DNA, CDR3 protein. The D gene is left open where the match is weak. The size entry is marked missing in some rows and otherwise reads once, few, many or a size class.

TRBJ1-4 | TRBV30 | - | TRBD1 | TGTGCCTGGGGGACAGACCATAATGAAAAACTGTTTTTT | CAWGTDHNEKLFF
TRBJ2-2 | TRBV30 | - | TRBD2 | TGTGCCGGATTAGCGGGCTCCGACACCGGGGAGCTGTTTTTT | CAGLAGSDTGELFF
TRBJ1-5 | TRBV28 | - | TRBD1 | TGTGCCAGCAGTTTATGGGGGACAGGGGCCAATCAGCCCCAGCATTTT | CASSLWGTGANQPQHF
TRBJ1-2 | TRBV10-2 | once | TRBD1 | TGCGCCAGCAAAACGACAGGGGGCTTGGTTGGCTACACCTTC | CASKTTGGLVGYTF
TRBJ1-3 | TRBV6-5 | many | - | TGTGCCAGCACTAAGGGACATCCTGACACCATATATTTT | CASTKGHPDTIYF
TRBJ2-7 | TRBV7-9 | - | TRBD2 | TGTGCCAGCACTCGCGGGGGGTACGGGGAGCAGTACTTC | CASTRGGYGEQYF
TRBJ2-1 | TRBV6-2/TRBV6-3 | - | - | TGTGCCAGCAGTTACTCGAACGCAAGGGGCTCCTACAATGAGCAGTTCTTC | CASSYSNARGSYNEQFF
TRBJ1-6 | TRBV6-2/TRBV6-3 | - | - | TGTGCCAGCAGTTACTCGGCCAGACCCCTCCACTTT | CASSYSARPLHF
TRBJ1-1 | TRBV6-2/TRBV6-3 | - | - | TGTGCCAGCAGTTACGTGCCGGGGTCCGAAGCTTTCTTT | CASSYVPGSEAFF
TRBJ1-1 | TRBV29-1 | - | TRBD1 | TGCAGCGTGGTCGTACAGGGGACGAACACTGAAGCTTTCTTT | CSVVVQGTNTEAFF
TRBJ1-2 | TRBV19 | - | - | TGTGCCAGTACCTGGGCAGGGCCTAACTATGGCTACACCTTC | CASTWAGPNYGYTF
TRBJ2-1 | TRBV6-4 | - | - | TGTGCCAGCAGGTATCGGACGGGGGGCTATGAGCAGTTCTTC | CASRYRTGGYEQFF
TRBJ1-3 | TRBV19 | - | - | TGTGCCAGTGAAGGGGGAGGAAACACCATATATTTT | CASEGGGNTIYF
TRBJ2-7 | TRBV5-4 | - | TRBD2 | TGTGCCAGCAGCCTAGCGGGACCTTACTACGAGCAGTACTTC | CASSLAGPYYEQYF
TRBJ1-3 | TRBV5-1 | - | - | TGCGCCAGCAGTTTAGACGGACAAGCTGGAAACACCATATATTTT | CASSLDGQAGNTIYF
TRBJ2-4 | TRBV5-2 | - | - | TGTGCCAGCAACTACTTGCCCTGGAAGGAGGTGACCGGGACTAGGGTCGTCAAAAACATTCAGTACTTC | CASNYLPWKEVTGTRVVKNIQYF
TRBJ1-2 | TRBV2 | - | TRBD1 | TGTGCCAGCAGCCGGGACAGCTATGGCTACACCTTC | CASSRDSYGYTF
TRBJ1-5 | TRBV5-5 | - | - | TGTGCCAGCAGCTTGAGGGAGGGGAAGGGTCAGCCCCAGCATTTT | CASSLREGKGQPQHF
TRBJ2-3 | TRBV19 | few | TRBD2 | TGTGCCACCCGGACTAGCGGCACAGATACGCAGTATTTT | CATRTSGTDTQYF
TRBJ2-5 | TRBV19 | - | - | TGTGCCAGTAAGGGTGGGGGGTTCCCAGAGACCCAGTACTTC | CASKGGGFPETQYF
TRBJ2-7 | TRBV30 | - | - | TGTGCCTGGAGTGGTGCGGGTGGAGAGCAGTACTTC | CAWSGAGGEQYF
TRBJ2-7 | TRBV5-1 | - | - | TGCGCCAGCAGCTTTGGGGGGAGCGCCTACGAGCAGTACTTC | CASSFGGSAYEQYF
TRBJ2-3 | TRBV4-3 | - | - | TGCGCCAGCAGCCCCGGTTTCACAGATACGCAGTATTTT | CASSPGFTDTQYF
TRBJ2-7 | TRBV19 | - | TRBD2 | TGTGCCAGTAGTATATCAGCGCGAGGAGCGGGAGTCTTCGACGAGCAGTACTTC | CASSISARGAGVFDEQYF
TRBJ2-5 | TRBV6-5 | - | - | TGTGCCAGCAGCAACCCGGACAGCCAAGAGACCCAGTACTTC | CASSNPDSQETQYF
TRBJ1-3 | TRBV14 | - | - | TGTGCCAGCAGCTCCAGGGTCAACTCTGGAAACACCATATATTTT | CASSSRVNSGNTIYF
TRBJ2-3 | TRBV5-6 | few | - | TGTGCCAGCAGCCTCGGGACTACAGGGAATACGCAGTATTTT | CASSLGTTGNTQYF
TRBJ1-1 | TRBV6-5 | - | - | TGTGCCAGCCACCTAGGGGCGAACACTGAAGCTTTCTTT | CASHLGANTEAFF
TRBJ1-4 | TRBV3-1/TRBV3-2 | - | - | TGTGCCAGCAGCCAACCGAGCGGGGCCGGGGATGAAAAACTGTTTTTT | CASSQPSGAGDEKLFF